This T cell receptor beta chain was profiled in a study of shared clonotypes between healthy human individuals. Overall study context: In total, the donors were two women and three men aged 18 to 49.

This CDR3 spans 14 amino acids. The germline gives CDR1 KGHSH, CDR2 LQKENI. V lost 2 bases and J lost 6; bases outside the gene matches: 1. Study processing details: ImmunoSEQ output held junction-only sequences without quality scores, so filtering differed. Some clones are missing from TCRdb's copy, which holds only in-frame ones; the method was immunoSEQ multiplex PCR. D and trimming come from the DNA, and the V and J calls and clone size come from that table. The table shows 780,000 or so clones, with 72% occurring only once. This clone was seen only a few times. Other DNA sequences from this sample encode an identical CDR3 as well.

The chain is built from TRBV18 and TRBJ1-5; 10 bases fit TRBD1. This sequence was found in a woman aged 25-40 years in good health. Sample: memory CD4+ T cells sorted from blood. Subset denoted: CD45RA-negative fraction. CDR3 in amino acids: CASSPDRGRQPQHF. The CDR3 bases are TGTGCCAGCTCACCAGACAGGGGGCGTCAGCCCCAGCATTTT.